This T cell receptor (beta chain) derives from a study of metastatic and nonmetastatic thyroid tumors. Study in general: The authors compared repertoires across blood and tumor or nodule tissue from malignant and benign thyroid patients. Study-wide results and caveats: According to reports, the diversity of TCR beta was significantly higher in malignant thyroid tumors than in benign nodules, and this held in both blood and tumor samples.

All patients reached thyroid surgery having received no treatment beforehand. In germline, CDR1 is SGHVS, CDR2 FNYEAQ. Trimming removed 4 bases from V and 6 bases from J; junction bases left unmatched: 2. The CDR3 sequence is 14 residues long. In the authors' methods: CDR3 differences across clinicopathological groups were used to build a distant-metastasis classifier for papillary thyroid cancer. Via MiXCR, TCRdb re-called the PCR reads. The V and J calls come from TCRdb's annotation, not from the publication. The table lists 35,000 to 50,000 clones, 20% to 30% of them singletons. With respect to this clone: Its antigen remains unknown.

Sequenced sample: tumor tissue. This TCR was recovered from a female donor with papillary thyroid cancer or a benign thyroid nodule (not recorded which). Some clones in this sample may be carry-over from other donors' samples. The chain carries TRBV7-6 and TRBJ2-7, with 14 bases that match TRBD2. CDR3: CASSSGTSGGEQYF. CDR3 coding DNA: TGTGCCAGCAGCTCCGGGACTAGCGGGGGCGAGCAGTACTTC. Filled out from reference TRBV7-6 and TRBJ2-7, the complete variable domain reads GAGVSQSPRYKVTKRGQDVALRCDPISGHVSLYWYRQALGQGPEFLTYFNYEAQQDKSGLPNDRFSAERPEGSISTLTIQRTEQRDSAMYRCASSSGTSGGEQYFGPGTRLTVT.